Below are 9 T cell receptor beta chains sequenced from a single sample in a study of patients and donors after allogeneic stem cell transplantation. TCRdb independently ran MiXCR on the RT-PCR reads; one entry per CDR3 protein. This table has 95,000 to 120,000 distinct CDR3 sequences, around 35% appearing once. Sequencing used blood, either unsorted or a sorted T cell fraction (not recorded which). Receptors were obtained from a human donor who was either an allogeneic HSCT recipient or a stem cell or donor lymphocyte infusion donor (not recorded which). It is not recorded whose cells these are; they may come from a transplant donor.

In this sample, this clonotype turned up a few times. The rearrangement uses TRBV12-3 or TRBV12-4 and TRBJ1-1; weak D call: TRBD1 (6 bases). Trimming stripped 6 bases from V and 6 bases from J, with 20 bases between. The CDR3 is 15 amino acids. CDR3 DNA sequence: TGTGCCAGCAGCCCTTGGACAGTCGGGCTTGCTGAAGCTTTCTTT. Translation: CASSPWTVGLAEAFF.

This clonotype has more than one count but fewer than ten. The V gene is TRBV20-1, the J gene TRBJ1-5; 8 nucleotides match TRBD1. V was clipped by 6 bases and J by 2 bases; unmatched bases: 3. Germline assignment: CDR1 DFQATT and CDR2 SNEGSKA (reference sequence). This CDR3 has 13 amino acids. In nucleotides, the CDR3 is TGCAGTGCAACGACAGGGGGCAATCAGCCCCAGCATTTT. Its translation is CSATTGGNQPQHF.

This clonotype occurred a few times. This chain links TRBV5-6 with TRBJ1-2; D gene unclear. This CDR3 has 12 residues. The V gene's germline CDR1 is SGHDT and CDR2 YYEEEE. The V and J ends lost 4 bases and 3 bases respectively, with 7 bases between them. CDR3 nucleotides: TGTGCCAGCAGCATCCGGGACTATGGCTACACCTTC. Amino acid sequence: CASSIRDYGYTF.

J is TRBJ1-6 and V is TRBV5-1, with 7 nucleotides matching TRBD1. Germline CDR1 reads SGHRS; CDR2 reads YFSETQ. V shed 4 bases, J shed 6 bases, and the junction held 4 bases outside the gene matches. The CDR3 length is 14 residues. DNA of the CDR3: TGCGCCAGCAGCCTGGGACAGAGTAATTCACCCCTCCACTTT. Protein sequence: CASSLGQSNSPLHF.

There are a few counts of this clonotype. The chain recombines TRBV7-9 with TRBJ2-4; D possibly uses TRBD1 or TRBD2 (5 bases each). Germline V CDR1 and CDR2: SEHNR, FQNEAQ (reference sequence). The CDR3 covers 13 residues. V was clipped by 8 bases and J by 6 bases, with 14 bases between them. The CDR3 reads CASSRDPRNIQYF. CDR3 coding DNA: TGTGCCAGCTCTCGGGACCCCAGAAACATTCAGTACTTC.

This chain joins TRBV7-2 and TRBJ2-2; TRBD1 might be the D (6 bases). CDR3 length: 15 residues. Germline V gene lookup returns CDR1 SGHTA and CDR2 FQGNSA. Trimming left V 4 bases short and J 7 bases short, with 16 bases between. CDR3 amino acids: CASSSQTGSGGELFF. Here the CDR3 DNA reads TGTGCCAGCAGCTCACAGACAGGTTCGGGCGGGGAGCTGTTTTTT.

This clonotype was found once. In DNA, the CDR3 is TGCGCCAGCACCCTGACAGGGTTTCGCAATGAGCAGTTCTTC. Amino acids: CASTLTGFRNEQFF. The chain is built from TRBV5-1 and TRBJ2-1; TRBD1 aligns across 7 bases. The J segment lost 6 bases and the V segment lost 6 bases, leaving 9 bases of the junction unmatched. In germline, CDR1 is SGHRS, CDR2 YFSETQ. The CDR3 runs to 14 residues.

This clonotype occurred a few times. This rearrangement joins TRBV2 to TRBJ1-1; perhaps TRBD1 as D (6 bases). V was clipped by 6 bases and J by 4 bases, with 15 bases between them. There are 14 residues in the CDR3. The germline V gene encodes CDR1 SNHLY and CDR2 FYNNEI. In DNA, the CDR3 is TGTGCCAGCAGAACCGGGACATCGAGCACTGAAGCTTTCTTT. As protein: CASRTGTSSTEAFF.

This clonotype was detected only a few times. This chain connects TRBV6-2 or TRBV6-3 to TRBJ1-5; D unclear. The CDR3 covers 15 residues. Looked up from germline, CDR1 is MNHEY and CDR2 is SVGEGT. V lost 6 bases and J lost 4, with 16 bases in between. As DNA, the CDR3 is TGTGCCAGCAGCCCCCTCGGAGTTTCAAATCAGCCCCAGCATTTT. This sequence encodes CASSPLGVSNQPQHF.